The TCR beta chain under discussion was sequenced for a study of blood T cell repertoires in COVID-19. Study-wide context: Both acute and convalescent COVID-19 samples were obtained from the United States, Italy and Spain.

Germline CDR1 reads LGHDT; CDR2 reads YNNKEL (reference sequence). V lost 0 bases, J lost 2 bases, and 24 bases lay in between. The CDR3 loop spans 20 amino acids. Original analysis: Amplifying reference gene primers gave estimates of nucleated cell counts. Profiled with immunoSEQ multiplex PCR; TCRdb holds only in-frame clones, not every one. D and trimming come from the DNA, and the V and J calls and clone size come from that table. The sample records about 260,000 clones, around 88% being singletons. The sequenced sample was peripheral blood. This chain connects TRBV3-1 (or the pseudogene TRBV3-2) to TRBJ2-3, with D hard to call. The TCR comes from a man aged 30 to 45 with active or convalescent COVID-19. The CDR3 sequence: CASSQDLYWPDRSNTDTQYF. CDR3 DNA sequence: TGTGCCAGCAGCCAAGATCTGTACTGGCCCGACCGGAGTAACACAGATACGCAGTATTTT.